Each of the 25 T cell receptor beta chains below was sequenced from the same sample in a study of breast tumors, draining lymph nodes, adjacent tissues. Each CDR3 protein gets one entry after TCRdb re-called the multiplex PCR reads with MiXCR. The sample consists of about 47,000 distinct CDR3 sequences, about 23% of them appearing once. The sequenced material came from breast tumor tissue. All receptors come from a female donor with breast cancer. Some clones in this sample may be carry-over from other donors' samples.

The chain is built from TRBV4-1 and TRBJ2-1; 8 bases line up with TRBD2. The V and J ends lost 4 bases and 5 bases, in that order; junction bases with no gene match: 7. Germline CDR1 and CDR2: MGHRA and YSYEKL. CDR3 length equals 15 residues. The CDR3, as DNA: TGCGCCAGCAGCCTCGCGGCACTAGCGGACAATGAGCAGTTCTTC. Translating it yields CASSLAALADNEQFF.

This clonotype was picked up many times. The chain is built from TRBV2 and TRBJ1-6; 12 nucleotides line up with TRBD1. The CDR3 length is 15 residues. J lost 8 bases, V lost 3 bases, and 2 bases had no gene match. From germline, CDR1 is SNHLY and CDR2 FYNNEI. CDR3 nucleotides: TGTGCCAGCAGTGAGGGACAGGGGGCTTATTCACCCCTCCACTTT. Protein product: CASSEGQGAYSPLHF.

This clonotype was seen ten or more times. The chain is built from TRBV5-1 and TRBJ2-2; 7 nucleotides agree with TRBD2. V shed 0 bases, J shed 4 bases, and the junction held 6 bases outside the gene matches. The CDR3 loop spans 16 amino acids. Per germline, CDR1 SGHRS and CDR2 YFSETQ. CDR3 loop: CASSLVAGAPTGELFF. CDR3 coding DNA: TGCGCCAGCAGCTTGGTTGCGGGAGCCCCCACCGGGGAGCTGTTTTTT.

This clonotype has ten or more counts. The chain recombines TRBV11-2 with TRBJ1-3, with 8 bases fitting TRBD1. Germline lookup yields CDR1 SGHAT and CDR2 FQNNGV. Unmatched junction bases numbered 7, after V lost 5 bases and J lost 1 base. There are 16 residues in the CDR3. DNA for the CDR3: TGTGCCAGCAGCCTACGAACAGGGGGTTCTGGAAACACCATATATTTT. It is translated as CASSLRTGGSGNTIYF.

Many counts were recorded for this clonotype. This sequence joins TRBV27 and TRBJ1-3; unclear D gene. V was shortened by 2 bases and J by 3 bases, with 5 bases between the two germline ends. The germline V gene encodes CDR1 MNHEY and CDR2 SMNVEV (reference sequence). The CDR3 loop spans 13 amino acids. The CDR3 protein is CASSLGYGNTIYF. CDR3 in DNA: TGTGCCAGCAGTTTAGGCTATGGAAACACCATATATTTT.

This clonotype was counted at least ten times. The genes are TRBV7-3 and TRBJ2-5; D may be TRBD2 (5 bases). The V gene lost 5 bases and the J gene lost 4 bases, with 20 bases spanning the gap. This CDR3 spans 16 amino acids. CDR1 and CDR2 from the germline V gene are SGHTA and FQGTGA. The CDR3 spells CASSPGSGGSRETQYF. In nucleotides, the CDR3 is TGTGCCAGCAGCCCCGGATCCGGAGGAAGCAGAGAGACCCAGTACTTC.

Ten or more counts support this clonotype. J is TRBJ2-7 and V is TRBV25-1; 7 bases align to TRBD1. The CDR3 covers 13 residues. CDR1 MGHDK and CDR2 SYGVNS come from the germline V gene. Trimming at V came to 8 bases and at J to 2 bases, leaving 6 bases not matched to a gene. CDR3 residues: CASRKTGTYEQYF. Written as DNA, the CDR3 is TGTGCCAGCCGAAAGACAGGGACCTACGAGCAGTACTTC.

This clonotype was seen at least ten times. The chain recombines TRBV6-4 with TRBJ2-5; 10 bases are a match to TRBD1. V gave up 10 bases and J gave up 1 base; unmatched junction bases: 21. CDR3 length equals 19 residues. Germline CDR1 MRHNA, CDR2 SNTAGT. The CDR3 loop is CAILLSGTGAKVSQETQYF. The DNA of the CDR3 is TGTGCCATATTACTCTCCGGGACAGGGGCCAAGGTAAGCCAAGAGACCCAGTACTTC.

This clonotype has ten or more counts. V gene TRBV19 combines with J gene TRBJ1-6; 8 bases map to TRBD1. V shed 4 bases and J 6 bases; nucleotides not matched to a gene: 8. Germline V gene sequence: CDR1 LNHDA, CDR2 SQIVND (reference sequence). This CDR3 is 16 amino acids long. Here the CDR3 DNA reads TGTGCCAGTAGTACGAACGCCGGACAGGGTAATTCACCCCTCCACTTT. Protein: CASSTNAGQGNSPLHF.

This clonotype has at least ten counts. The J gene is TRBJ2-1, the V gene TRBV3-1; 8 bases are a match to TRBD1. The CDR3 is made up of 16 amino acids. Germline lookup yields CDR1 LGHDT and CDR2 YNNKEL (reference sequence). With V trimmed by 4 bases and J by 1 base, 6 bases remained unmatched. CDR3 amino acids: CASSPRTGWSYNEQFF. DNA for the CDR3: TGTGCCAGCAGCCCCCGGACAGGGTGGTCCTACAATGAGCAGTTCTTC.

This clonotype was detected many times. The genes are TRBV20-1 and TRBJ1-4; D might be TRBD1 (5 bases). The CDR3 length is 12 residues. Trimming took 6 bases from V and 4 from J, leaving 9 bases between them. Germline V gene lookup returns CDR1 DFQATT and CDR2 SNEGSKA (reference sequence). DNA for the CDR3: TGCAGTGCCAAGACAGATAATGAAAAACTGTTTTTT. Translation gives CSAKTDNEKLFF.

In its sample, this clonotype was seen many times. This chain connects TRBV9 to TRBJ2-5; 8 positions agree with TRBD2. The ends lost 5 bases at V and 0 bases at J; junction bases unmatched: 6. The CDR3 is made up of 15 amino acids. Germline CDR1 reads SGDLS; CDR2 reads YYNGEE. CDR3 sequence: CASSWGLEYQETQYF. As DNA, the CDR3 is TGTGCCAGCAGTTGGGGACTAGAGTACCAAGAGACCCAGTACTTC. Filled out from reference TRBV9 and TRBJ2-5, the complete variable domain reads DSGVTQTPKHLITATGQRVTLRCSPRSGDLSVYWYQQSLDQGLQFLIQYYNGEERAKGNILERFSAQQFPDLHSELNLSSLELGDSALYFCASSWGLEYQETQYFGPGTRLLVL.

The sample holds many counts of this clonotype. The chain combines TRBV12-3 or TRBV12-4 with TRBJ1-2; D is perhaps TRBD1 (5 bases). V lost 8 bases and J lost 6, with 22 bases in between. The CDR3 runs 15 residues. CDR3 loop: CASGVGTGGKDGYTF. The CDR3, as DNA: TGTGCCAGCGGGGTAGGGACCGGAGGAAAAGATGGCTACACCTTC.

The J gene is TRBJ2-7, the V gene TRBV6-5; 9 bases are a match to TRBD2. V was pared by 0 bases and J by 6 bases, with 12 bases of the junction left unmatched. The CDR3 runs 17 residues. CDR1 and CDR2 (germline): MNHEY, SVGAGI. The CDR3 region has the DNA TGTGCCAGCAGTTACTCGGGGCTTGCTAGCGGGAACCTCGAGCAGTACTTC. It codes for CASSYSGLASGNLEQYF.

This clonotype was found many times. The chain recombines TRBV4-1 with TRBJ1-2, with 7 nucleotides matching TRBD1. The CDR3 runs to 15 residues. Germline loops: CDR1 MGHRA, CDR2 YSYEKL. Unmatched junction bases numbered 6, after V lost 1 base and J lost 4 bases. CDR3 protein: CASSQVWTGSYGYTF. The DNA for the CDR3 is TGCGCCAGCAGCCAAGTCTGGACAGGAAGCTATGGCTACACCTTC.

This clonotype occurred a few times. This sequence joins TRBV9 and TRBJ1-6; D remains unclear. With 3 bases removed from V and 6 bases from J, the gap between germline ends came to 4 bases. This CDR3 has 12 amino acids. CDR1 SGDLS and CDR2 YYNGEE come from the germline V gene. The CDR3 DNA reads as TGTGCCAGCAGCGGCAGTAATTCACCCCTCCACTTT. Translating it yields CASSGSNSPLHF.

As to this clonotype: A much larger clone sits a single nucleotide away, making a read error possible. The gene calls are TRBV11-2 and TRBJ2-3; D possibly corresponds to TRBD2 (6 bases). From germline, CDR1 is SGHAT and CDR2 FQNNGV. V shed 5 bases and J shed 1 base, with 7 bases lying between them. The CDR3 runs 13 residues. The CDR3 DNA is TGTGCCAGCAGCCCGGGGGGCACAGATACGCAGTATTTT. Translating it yields CASSPGGTDTQYF.

In the case of this clonotype: It may be a read error: a sequence one base away is much more abundant. The genes are TRBV20-1 and TRBJ2-3; D uncertain. The CDR3 sequence is 11 residues long. With 5 bases removed from V and 2 bases from J, the gap between germline ends came to 5 bases. In germline, CDR1 is DFQATT, CDR2 SNEGSKA (reference sequence). This chain's CDR3 is CSADATDTQYF. CDR3 DNA sequence: TGCAGTGCTGATGCCACAGATACGCAGTATTTT.

This clonotype was recorded many times. The chain couples TRBV7-2 to TRBJ1-4, with TRBD1 as a possible D gene (5 bases). Trimming took 5 bases from V and 3 from J, leaving 10 bases between them. The CDR3 covers 14 residues. In germline, CDR1 is SGHTA, CDR2 FQGNSA. The DNA for the CDR3 is TGTGCCAGCAGCCAAAGACAGCCTAATGAAAAACTGTTTTTT. Its protein is CASSQRQPNEKLFF.

This clonotype appeared once. A read error may be the cause here, since a much bigger clone is one base away. The J gene is TRBJ1-5, the V gene TRBV19; D possibly corresponds to TRBD1 (5 bases). Per germline, CDR1 LNHDA and CDR2 SQIVND (reference sequence). V lost 5 bases to trimming and J lost 0 bases, with 26 bases between them. The CDR3 length is 20 residues. The CDR3 DNA is TGTGCCAGTAGTCAGGGCGTTTTATTTGGGAATCCAAATAGCAATCAGCCCCAGCATTTT. Its protein is CASSQGVLFGNPNSNQPQHF. Based on the CDR3 plus reference TRBV19 and TRBJ1-5, the full variable domain is DGGITQSPKYLFRKEGQNVTLSCEQNLNHDAMYWYRQDPGQGLRLIYYSQIVNDFQKGDIAEGYSVSREKKESFPLTVTSAQKNPTAFYLCASSQGVLFGNPNSNQPQHFGDGTRLSIL.

V gene TRBV12-3 or TRBV12-4 combines with J gene TRBJ1-1, with TRBD1 matching over 8 bases. The V gene end was trimmed by 5 bases and the J gene end by 3 bases; junction bases not matched to a gene: 8. The CDR3 extends over 15 amino acids. In DNA, the CDR3 is TGTGCCAGCAGTCCAAGCAGCAGGGGGCACACTGAAGCTTTCTTT. Amino acids: CASSPSSRGHTEAFF.

This clonotype was counted ten times or more. The chain's CDR3 is CAWRSGTGVQETQYF. Here the CDR3 DNA reads TGTGCCTGGAGGAGTGGGACGGGGGTTCAAGAGACCCAGTACTTC. The chain uses TRBV30 and TRBJ2-5; possibly TRBD2 for D (6 bases). Germline V lookup: CDR1 GTSNPN, CDR2 SVGIG (reference sequence). This CDR3 contains 15 residues. V lost 3 bases to trimming and J lost 2 bases, with 16 bases between them.

The table lists this clonotype with many counts. V gene TRBV7-3 combines with J gene TRBJ1-6; possible D gene TRBD1, 5 bases. Trimming shortened V by 2 bases and J by 8 bases, and 10 bases separated the two germline ends. This CDR3 has 14 amino acids. Germline values: CDR1 SGHTA, CDR2 FQGTGA. The CDR3 nucleotides read TGTGCCAGCAGCTTAGTGGGGCTGGATTCACCCCTCCACTTT. Translated: CASSLVGLDSPLHF.

This clonotype occurred many times. The chain employs TRBV20-1 and TRBJ2-7; the D is unclear. V gave up 6 bases and J gave up 7 bases, with 22 bases separating them. Germline CDR1 and CDR2: DFQATT and SNEGSKA (reference sequence). There are 14 residues in the CDR3. The CDR3 DNA is TGCAGTGCCGGCAAAAGAAAGATTTCGCGGGAGCAGTACTTC. Translating it yields CSAGKRKISREQYF.

The table lists this clonotype with many counts. The V call is TRBV20-1, the J call TRBJ1-6; D gene unclear. The CDR3 loop spans 13 amino acids. V was shortened by 0 bases and J by 8 bases, with 8 bases between the two germline ends. CDR1 DFQATT and CDR2 SNEGSKA come from the germline V gene (reference sequence). This chain's CDR3 is CSAREDGDSPLHF. Written as DNA, the CDR3 is TGCAGTGCTAGAGAGGACGGGGATTCACCCCTCCACTTT.